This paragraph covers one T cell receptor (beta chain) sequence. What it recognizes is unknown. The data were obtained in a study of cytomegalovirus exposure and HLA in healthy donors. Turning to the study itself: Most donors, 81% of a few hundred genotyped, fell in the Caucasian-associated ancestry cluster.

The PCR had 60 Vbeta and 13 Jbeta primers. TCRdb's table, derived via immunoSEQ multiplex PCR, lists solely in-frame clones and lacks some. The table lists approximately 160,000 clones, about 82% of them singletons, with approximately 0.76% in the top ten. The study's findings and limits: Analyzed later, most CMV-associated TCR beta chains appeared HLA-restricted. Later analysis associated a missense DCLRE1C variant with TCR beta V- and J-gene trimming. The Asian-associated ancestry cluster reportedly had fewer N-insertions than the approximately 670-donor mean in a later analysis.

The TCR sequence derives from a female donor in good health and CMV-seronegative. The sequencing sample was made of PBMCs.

CDR3 bases: TGTGCCAGTAGTTCGGGACAGGCTGTTCATGGCTACACCTTC. Its translation: CASSSGQAVHGYTF. This sequence joins TRBV19 and TRBJ1-2; 8 positions match TRBD1. Looked up from germline, CDR1 is LNHDA and CDR2 is SQIVND (reference sequence). The V gene end was trimmed by 5 bases and the J gene end by 6 bases; junction bases not matched to a gene: 8. This CDR3 has 14 amino acids.